This T cell receptor (beta chain) emerged from a study of OX40 agonist ivuxolimab in advanced cancers. Overall study context: Patients received ivuxolimab, an intravenous treatment, every 2 weeks at 0.01 to 10 mg/kg. Those enrolled were 82.7% male, with a mean age of around 58 years and ages from about 20 to 90. Study-wide results and caveats: At doses 0.1 to 3.0 mg/kg, CD4+ and CD8+ clones expanded.

Turning to this clone: Its target is unknown.

Germline CDR1 and CDR2: MDHEN and SYDVKM. The CDR3 spans 18 residues. V dropped 6 bases and J dropped 5; count of bases not matched to a gene: 15. Clones were read by immunoSEQ multiplex PCR, and TCRdb kept only the in-frame ones, dropping some. This sample has roughly 73,000 clones; roughly nine tenths occur once, and the top ten carry approximately 2.3%. A history of autoimmune disease or systemic immunosuppression excluded patients. This chain uses TRBV28 with TRBJ2-5; 13 bases fit TRBD2. The TCR originated in an adult with an advanced solid tumor such as melanoma, head and neck, liver or kidney cancer. Sequenced material: CD4+ or CD8+ T cells sorted from blood, taken in a trial of the OX40 agonist ivuxolimab. CDR3 DNA: TGTGCCAGCAGGCTTCGGTCGACTAGCGGGAGGTTCTGGGAGACCCAGTACTTC. Translated: CASRLRSTSGRFWETQYF.